The 13 T cell receptor beta chains in this list originate from one sample, sequenced in a study of early T cells in non-severe SARS-CoV-2 infection. TCRdb analysed the 5' RACE reads with MiXCR anew, one entry per CDR3 protein. The sample lists 75,000 to 90,000 distinct CDR3 sequences; about 10% were seen once. The material sequenced was whole blood, taken at baseline. Receptors were obtained from an adult who was a healthcare worker with PCR-confirmed SARS-CoV-2 infection or an uninfected control (not recorded which).

This clonotype was detected a few times. V usage is TRBV4-2 and J usage is TRBJ2-1, with 8 bases identical to TRBD1. Germline trimming cut 4 bases from V and 1 base from J; bases unmatched to any gene: 6. The CDR3 covers 16 residues. Germline V gene data show CDR1 as LGHNA and CDR2 as YNFKEQ. The CDR3: CASSPYRGRSYNEQFF. CDR3 bases: TGTGCCAGCAGCCCCTACAGGGGGAGGTCCTACAATGAGCAGTTCTTC.

The table lists this clonotype with many counts. The genes are TRBV20-1 and TRBJ2-7, with D perhaps matching TRBD2 (5 bases). V was cut by 4 bases and J by 9 bases, with 31 bases left in between. Per germline, CDR1 DFQATT and CDR2 SNEGSKA (reference sequence). This CDR3 contains 17 residues. As DNA, the CDR3 is TGCAGTGCTACTCCTCCTCGCCTCGGCAGTCCGGACTTCGGGCAGTACTTC. Its protein is CSATPPRLGSPDFGQYF.

This clonotype was counted ten times or more. The chain employs TRBV28 and TRBJ1-1; perhaps TRBD1 as D (6 bases). Germline CDR1 is MDHEN and CDR2 is SYDVKM. V lost 4 bases and J lost 10, with 19 bases in between. CDR3 length equals 14 residues. The CDR3 sequence: CASSSGQPRSLAFF. The CDR3 DNA is TGTGCCAGCAGTTCAGGACAGCCGCGGTCCCTAGCTTTCTTT.

The chain couples TRBV27 to TRBJ2-5, with D perhaps matching TRBD1 (7 bases). The CDR3 totals 18 residues. Germline assignment: CDR1 MNHEY and CDR2 SMNVEV (reference sequence). Trimming took off 5 bases at V and 2 bases at J, with 24 bases between the two ends. The CDR3 nucleotides are TGTGCCAGCAGTCGGAGGGGACAGTGGAACAATAAACAAGAGACCCAGTACTTC. Residues: CASSRRGQWNNKQETQYF.

This clonotype was seen only a few times. V usage is TRBV3-1 and J usage is TRBJ1-1, with 7 bases that match TRBD1. The germline V gene encodes CDR1 LGHDT and CDR2 YNNKEL (reference sequence). After removal of 1 base from V and 3 bases from J, the junction contained 5 bases not matched to a gene. The CDR3 runs 15 residues. The CDR3 bases are TGTGCCAGCAGCCAAGCGACAGGGCGGGACACTGAAGCTTTCTTT. It translates to CASSQATGRDTEAFF.

V is TRBV20-1 and J is TRBJ1-6; 10 positions agree with TRBD1. With 5 bases clipped from V and 1 base from J, the junction kept 2 bases outside the gene matches. This CDR3 spans 15 amino acids. Germline V gene sequence: CDR1 DFQATT, CDR2 SNEGSKA (reference sequence). DNA of the CDR3: TGCAGTGCTCAGGACAGGGGGTCCTATAATTCACCCCTCCACTTT. Protein: CSAQDRGSYNSPLHF.

The J gene is TRBJ2-2, the V gene TRBV5-4; 12 positions agree with TRBD2. Germline CDR1 reads SGHNT; CDR2 reads YYREEE (reference sequence). The CDR3 loop spans 16 amino acids. The junction had 5 bases not matched to a gene; V was cut back by 4 bases and J by 4 bases. CDR3 in amino acids: CASSLSGLAGTGELFF. The CDR3 bases are TGTGCCAGCAGCCTATCGGGACTAGCGGGCACCGGGGAGCTGTTTTTT.

This chain uses TRBV4-1 with TRBJ1-2; D is ambiguous. V lost 1 base, J lost 1 base, and 10 bases lay in between. The V gene's germline CDR1 is MGHRA and CDR2 YSYEKL. This CDR3 is 15 amino acids long. In DNA, the CDR3 is TGCGCCAGCAGCCAAGTCGTAGGGAGTAACTATGGCTACACCTTC. It codes for CASSQVVGSNYGYTF.

The sample holds many counts of this clonotype. This chain uses TRBV20-1 with TRBJ2-7, with D possibly matching TRBD1 (6 bases). V was trimmed by 3 bases and J by 0 bases, leaving 9 bases between them. The germline V gene encodes CDR1 DFQATT and CDR2 SNEGSKA (reference sequence). The CDR3 loop spans 13 amino acids. CDR3 in DNA: TGCAGTGCTAGTAGAGGGGGCTCCTACGAGCAGTACTTC. This gives the protein CSASRGGSYEQYF.

In the case of this clonotype: One junction end does not reproduce the germline sequence, and a read error may be involved. The chain recombines TRBV7-2 with TRBJ2-7; the D gene is possibly TRBD2 (6 bases). CDR1 is SGHTA and CDR2 is FQGNSA in the germline V gene. The CDR3 has 13 amino acids. CDR3 sequence: CASSLAALTEQYF. CDR3 in DNA: TGTGCCAGTAGCTTAGCGGCCCTGACCGAGCAGTACTTC.

This clonotype appeared a single time. V usage is TRBV20-1 and J usage is TRBJ2-1; weak D call: TRBD2 (5 bases). Trimming took 6 bases from V and 10 from J, leaving 19 bases between them. Germline V gene lookup returns CDR1 DFQATT and CDR2 SNEGSKA (reference sequence). CDR3 length: 13 residues. The CDR3 region is CSASVEATGEQFF. CDR3 coding DNA: TGCAGTGCAAGCGTCGAGGCCACGGGGGAGCAGTTCTTC.

This clonotype was counted many times. The gene calls are TRBV7-2 and TRBJ1-6, with 7 bases lining up with TRBD1. The CDR3 totals 15 residues. CDR1 is SGHTA and CDR2 is FQGNSA in the germline V gene. With 5 bases clipped from V and 7 bases from J, the junction kept 8 bases outside the gene matches. The chain's CDR3 is CASSVRQGTNSPLHF. The CDR3 DNA sequence: TGTGCCAGCAGCGTAAGACAGGGTACCAATTCACCCCTCCACTTT.

The chain has TRBV7-6 and TRBJ2-7; TRBD1 aligns across 9 bases. The V segment lost 4 bases and the J segment 5 bases; nucleotides outside the gene matches: 9. CDR3 size: 15 residues. From germline, CDR1 is SGHVS and CDR2 FNYEAQ. Here the CDR3 DNA reads TGTGCCAGCAGCTCCTCCGGGACAGGGTGGGACGAGCAGTACTTC. As protein: CASSSSGTGWDEQYF.